These 10 T cell receptor beta chains share one sample of origin, sequenced in a study of blood T cell repertoires in COVID-19. TCRdb keeps only in-frame clones here, not all; method: immunoSEQ multiplex PCR. The table shows around 200,000 clones, with around 84% occurring only once. Input material: peripheral blood. These receptors were collected from a woman aged 70 to 79 with COVID-19, enrolled during active disease.

J is TRBJ2-5 and V is TRBV13, with 10 bases lining up with TRBD2. CDR3 size: 15 residues. Germline assignment: CDR1 PRHDT and CDR2 FYEKMQ (reference sequence). V lost 5 bases to trimming and J lost 2 bases; unmatched junction nucleotides: 5. For the CDR3, the DNA is TGTGCCAGCAGCAAAGCGGGGGGGCTACAAGAGACCCAGTACTTC. Protein: CASSKAGGLQETQYF.

CDR3 nucleotides: TGTGCCAGCAGTCTTGTACCTAGCGGAGGCACCTTCTCCAGCTCCTACAATGAGCAGTTCTTC. As protein: CASSLVPSGGTFSSSYNEQFF. This rearrangement joins TRBV28 to TRBJ2-1, with TRBD2 matching 7 bases. In germline, CDR1 is MDHEN, CDR2 SYDVKM. The length of the CDR3 is 21 residues. The V and J ends lost 5 bases and 0 bases, in that order; junction bases with no gene match: 22.

This clone was picked up one time. The V call is TRBV25-1, the J call TRBJ1-2; tentative D call: TRBD1 (6 bases). The CDR3 contains 13 residues. V lost 5 bases, J lost 4 bases, and 11 bases lay in between. Looked up from germline, CDR1 is MGHDK and CDR2 is SYGVNS. The CDR3 DNA reads as TGTGCCAGCAGTACGGGGGGCTCCTATGGCTACACCTTC. Encoded protein: CASSTGGSYGYTF.

The gene calls are TRBV28 and TRBJ1-6; no definite D call. V lost 3 bases, J lost 9 bases, and 12 bases lay in between. The CDR3 spans 14 residues. Germline CDR1 MDHEN, CDR2 SYDVKM. The CDR3 DNA follows: TGTGCCAGCAGTTTGCGTACCAACTCTTCACCCCTCCACTTT. Residues: CASSLRTNSSPLHF. Drawing the rest from reference TRBV28 and TRBJ1-6, the complete variable domain is DVKVTQSSRYLVKRTGEKVFLECVQDMDHENMFWYRQDPGLGLRLIYFSYDVKMKEKGDIPEGYSVSREKKERFSLILESASTNQTSMYLCASSLRTNSSPLHFGNGTRLTVT.

This chain connects TRBV7-2 to TRBJ2-3; tentatively, D is TRBD2 (5 bases). CDR3 length: 16 amino acids. V was trimmed by 4 bases and J by 0 bases, leaving 14 bases between them. CDR1 and CDR2 from the germline V gene are SGHTA and FQGNSA. The CDR3 DNA reads TGTGCCAGCAGCTCAACGTCGCTAGCTAGCACAGATACGCAGTATTTT. Encoded protein: CASSSTSLASTDTQYF.

CDR3 sequence reads: CASSLSQGAFMGYTF. The CDR3 bases are TGTGCCAGCAGCTTATCACAGGGGGCTTTTATGGGCTACACCTTC. The genes are TRBV7-2 and TRBJ1-2; TRBD1 matches at 9 bases. Germline V lookup: CDR1 SGHTA, CDR2 FQGNSA. After removal of 2 bases from V and 8 bases from J, the junction contained 9 bases not matched to a gene. CDR3 size: 15 residues.

This clone has a handful of counts. The chain combines TRBV5-1 with TRBJ1-4; D unclear. The CDR3 extends over 15 amino acids. V was trimmed by 3 bases and J by 0 bases, leaving 9 bases between them. Germline lookup yields CDR1 SGHRS and CDR2 YFSETQ. CDR3 sequence (DNA): TGCGCCAGCAGCTCCTACAGAGCAACTAATGAAAAACTGTTTTTT. The encoded protein is CASSSYRATNEKLFF. Full variable domain (outside the CDR3, taken from reference TRBV5-1 and TRBJ1-4): KAGVTQTPRYLIKTRGQQVTLSCSPISGHRSVSWYQQTPGQGLQFLFEYFSETQRNKGNFPGRFSGRQFSNSRSEMNVSTLELGDSALYLCASSSYRATNEKLFFGSGTQLSVL.

V usage is TRBV7-2 and J usage is TRBJ1-3, with D uncertain. V dropped 6 bases and J dropped 0 bases, with 6 bases sitting between them. The CDR3 has 13 residues. Germline V gene lookup returns CDR1 SGHTA and CDR2 FQGNSA. CDR3 in amino acids: CASRPYSGNTIYF. CDR3 in DNA: TGTGCCAGCAGGCCCTACTCTGGAAACACCATATATTTT.

The genes are TRBV29-1 and TRBJ1-4, with D possibly TRBD1 on 6 matching bases. Deletions cut 5 bases from V and 0 bases from J, with 7 bases between. This CDR3 comprises 13 residues. Per germline, CDR1 SQVTM and CDR2 ANQGSEA. The DNA for the CDR3 is TGCAGCGTTAGACAGGCAACTAATGAAAAACTGTTTTTT. It translates to CSVRQATNEKLFF.

V and J are TRBV18 and TRBJ2-3; 8 nucleotides align to TRBD2. Germline CDR1 and CDR2: KGHSH and LQKENI. The CDR3 totals 15 residues. V lost 1 base and J lost 3; bases outside the gene matches: 3. The CDR3: CASSPLAGWTDTQYF. CDR3 bases: TGTGCCAGCTCACCACTAGCGGGATGGACAGATACGCAGTATTTT.